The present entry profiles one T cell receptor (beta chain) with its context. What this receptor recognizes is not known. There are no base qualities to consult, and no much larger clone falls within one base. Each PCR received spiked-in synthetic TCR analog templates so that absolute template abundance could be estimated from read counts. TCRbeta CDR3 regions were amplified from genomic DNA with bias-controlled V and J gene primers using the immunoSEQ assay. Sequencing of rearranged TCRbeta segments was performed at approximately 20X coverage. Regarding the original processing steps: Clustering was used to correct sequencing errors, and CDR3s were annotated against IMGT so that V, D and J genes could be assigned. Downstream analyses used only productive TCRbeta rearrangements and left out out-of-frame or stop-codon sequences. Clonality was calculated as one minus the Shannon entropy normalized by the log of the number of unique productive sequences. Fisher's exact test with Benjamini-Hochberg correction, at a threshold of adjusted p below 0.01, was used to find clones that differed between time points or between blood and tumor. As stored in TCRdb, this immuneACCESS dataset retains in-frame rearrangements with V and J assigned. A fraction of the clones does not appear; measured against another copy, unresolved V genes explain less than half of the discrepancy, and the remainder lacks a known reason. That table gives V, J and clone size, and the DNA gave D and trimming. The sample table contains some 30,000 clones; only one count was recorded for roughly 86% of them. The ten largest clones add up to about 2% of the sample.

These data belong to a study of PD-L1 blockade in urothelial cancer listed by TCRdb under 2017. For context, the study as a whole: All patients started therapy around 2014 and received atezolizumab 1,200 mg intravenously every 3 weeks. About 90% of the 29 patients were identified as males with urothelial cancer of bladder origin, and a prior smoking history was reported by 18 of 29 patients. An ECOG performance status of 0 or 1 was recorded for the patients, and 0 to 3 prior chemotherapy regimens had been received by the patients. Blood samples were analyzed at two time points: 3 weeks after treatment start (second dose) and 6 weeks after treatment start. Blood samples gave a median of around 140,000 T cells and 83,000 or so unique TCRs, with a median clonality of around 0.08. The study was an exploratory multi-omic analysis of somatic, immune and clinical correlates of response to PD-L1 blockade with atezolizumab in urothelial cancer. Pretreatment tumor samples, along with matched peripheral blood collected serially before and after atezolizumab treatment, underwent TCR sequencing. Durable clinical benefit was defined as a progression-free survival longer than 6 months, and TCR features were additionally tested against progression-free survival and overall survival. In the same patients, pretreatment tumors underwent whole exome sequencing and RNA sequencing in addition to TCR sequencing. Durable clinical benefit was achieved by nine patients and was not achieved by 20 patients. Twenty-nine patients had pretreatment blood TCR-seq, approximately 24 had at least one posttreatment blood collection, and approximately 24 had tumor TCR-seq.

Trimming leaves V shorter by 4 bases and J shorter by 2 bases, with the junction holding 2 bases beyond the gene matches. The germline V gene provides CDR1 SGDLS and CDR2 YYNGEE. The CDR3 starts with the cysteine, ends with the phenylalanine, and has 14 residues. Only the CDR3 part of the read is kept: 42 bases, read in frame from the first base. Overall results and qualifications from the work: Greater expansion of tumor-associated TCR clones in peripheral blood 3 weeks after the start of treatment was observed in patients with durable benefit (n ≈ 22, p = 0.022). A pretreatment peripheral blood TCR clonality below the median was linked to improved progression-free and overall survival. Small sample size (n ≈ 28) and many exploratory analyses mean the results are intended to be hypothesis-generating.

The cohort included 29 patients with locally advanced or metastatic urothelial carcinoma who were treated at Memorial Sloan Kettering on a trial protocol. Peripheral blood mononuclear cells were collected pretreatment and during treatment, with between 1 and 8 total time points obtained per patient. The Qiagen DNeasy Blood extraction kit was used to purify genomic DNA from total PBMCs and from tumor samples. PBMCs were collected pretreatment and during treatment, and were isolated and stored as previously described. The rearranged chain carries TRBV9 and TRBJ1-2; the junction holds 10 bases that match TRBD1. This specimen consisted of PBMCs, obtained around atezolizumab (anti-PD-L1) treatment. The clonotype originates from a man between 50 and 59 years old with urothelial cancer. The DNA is TGTGCCAGCAGCCCGGACAGGGGGAACTATGGCTACACCTTC. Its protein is CASSPDRGNYGYTF.